The 21 T cell receptor beta chains below come from one sample, sequenced in a study of T cell responses to AZD1222 COVID-19 vaccine. Profiling relied on immunoSEQ multiplex PCR, and the TCRdb table lists in-frame clones only, not all of them. The sample lists about 180,000 clones, around 94% occurring once. The sequenced sample was peripheral blood, obtained 28 days after the second AZD1222 dose. The source is an adult who received the AZD1222 COVID-19 vaccine.

This clone was counted a few times. At one end, the junction sequence differs from germline, possibly due to a read error. The rearrangement joins TRBV3-1 (or the pseudogene TRBV3-2) to TRBJ2-7; 12 bases agree with TRBD2. From germline, CDR1 is LGHDT and CDR2 YNNKEL (reference sequence). There are 13 residues in the CDR3. In DNA form, the CDR3 reads TGTGCCAGCAGCCAAGTCCTAGCGGGGGGGCTCGACTTC. Protein sequence: CASSQVLAGGLDF.

This chain links TRBV4-1 with TRBJ1-2; TRBD1 aligns across 8 bases. V was pared by 0 bases and J by 6 bases, with 9 bases of the junction left unmatched. The CDR3 covers 16 residues. Germline CDR1 reads MGHRA; CDR2 reads YSYEKL. CDR3 DNA sequence: TGCGCCAGCAGCCAAGACAGGGGGCCCCGTACTAATGGCTACACCTTC. It codes for CASSQDRGPRTNGYTF.

This chain joins TRBV7-8 and TRBJ1-5, with a weak D call TRBD1 (5 bases). Germline V gene data show CDR1 as SGHVS and CDR2 as FQNEAQ. The V end lost 2 bases, the J end lost 9 bases, and 8 bases lay between the germline ends. CDR3 length: 12 amino acids. This chain's CDR3 is CASSLQGPPQHF. The DNA for the CDR3 is TGTGCCAGCAGCTTACAGGGTCCGCCCCAGCATTTT. Combining the CDR3 with reference TRBV7-8 and TRBJ1-5 gives the whole variable domain GAGVSQSPRYKVAKRGQDVALRCDPISGHVSLFWYQQALGQGPEFLTYFQNEAQLDKSGLPSDRFFAERPEGSVSTLKIQRTQQEDSAVYLCASSLQGPPQHFGDGTRLSIL.

The V and J genes are TRBV19 and TRBJ1-1; D unclear. The V gene's germline CDR1 is LNHDA and CDR2 SQIVND (reference sequence). Deletions cut 7 bases from V and 5 bases from J, with 17 bases between. The CDR3 is 14 residues long. The CDR3: CASTTGAGGTEAFF. The CDR3, as DNA: TGTGCCAGTACCACGGGCGCCGGAGGAACTGAAGCTTTCTTT.

This rearrangement joins TRBV12-3 or TRBV12-4 to TRBJ2-7; D may be TRBD2 (5 bases). The CDR3 length is 12 residues. The V and J ends lost 8 bases and 6 bases respectively, with 14 bases between them. CDR3 region: CASRSGRAEQYF. The CDR3 DNA sequence: TGTGCCAGCCGCAGCGGACGCGCCGAGCAGTACTTC.

The CDR3 loop reads CATHGGNVEAFF. The CDR3 nucleotides read TGTGCCACCCACGGGGGGAATGTCGAAGCTTTCTTT. J is TRBJ1-1 and V is TRBV6-5; a possible D gene is TRBD1 (5 bases). Germline lookup yields CDR1 MNHEY and CDR2 SVGAGI. The CDR3 contains 12 residues. V shed 10 bases and J shed 8 bases, with 17 bases lying between them.

This chain links TRBV27 with TRBJ2-7; D uncertain. The germline V and J ends were trimmed by 0 bases and 7 bases, with 10 bases remaining between them. From germline, CDR1 is MNHEY and CDR2 SMNVEV (reference sequence). This CDR3 spans 13 amino acids. The CDR3: CASSLSAPDEQYF. CDR3 bases: TGTGCCAGCAGTTTATCAGCTCCGGATGAGCAGTACTTC.

This clone was picked up one time. The chain joins TRBV4-3 to TRBJ2-5; TRBD2 matches at 10 bases. Germline CDR1 is LGHNA and CDR2 is YSLEER. The V and J ends lost 1 base and 1 base, in that order; junction bases with no gene match: 6. The CDR3 spans 17 residues. The CDR3 sequence: CASSQGSSGGPQETQYF. The CDR3 DNA follows: TGCGCCAGCAGCCAAGGGAGTAGCGGGGGGCCCCAAGAGACCCAGTACTTC.

This rearrangement joins TRBV28 to TRBJ1-1; D is unresolved. CDR3 length: 11 amino acids. Germline V gene data show CDR1 as MDHEN and CDR2 as SYDVKM. Trimming pared 6 bases from V and 2 bases from J, leaving 4 bases between. CDR3 sequence reads: CASRINTEAFF. In DNA form, the CDR3 reads TGTGCCAGCAGGATCAACACTGAAGCTTTCTTT. The whole variable domain, filled in from reference TRBV28 and TRBJ1-1, reads DVKVTQSSRYLVKRTGEKVFLECVQDMDHENMFWYRQDPGLGLRLIYFSYDVKMKEKGDIPEGYSVSREKKERFSLILESASTNQTSMYLCASRINTEAFFGQGTRLTVV.

The genes are TRBV12-5 and TRBJ1-6, with D unclear. Trimming took 6 bases from V and 8 from J, leaving 11 bases between them. CDR1 is LGHNT and CDR2 is FRNRAP in the germline V gene. CDR3 size: 13 residues. CDR3 coding DNA: TGTGCTAGTGGGACGGAGCCAGATTCACCCCTCCACTTT. It codes for CASGTEPDSPLHF.

V is TRBV6-5 and J is TRBJ1-2; D is ambiguous. The germline V and J ends were trimmed by 10 bases and 8 bases, with 20 bases remaining between them. CDR3 size: 13 residues. Germline CDR1 is MNHEY and CDR2 is SVGAGI. CDR3 loop: CATVFQLAGGYTF. Here the CDR3 DNA reads TGTGCCACCGTTTTTCAATTAGCGGGAGGCTACACCTTC.

The chain combines TRBV28 with TRBJ1-2, with D perhaps TRBD1 (6 bases). CDR3 length: 14 amino acids. CDR1 is MDHEN, CDR2 SYDVKM, per germline. V was pared by 5 bases and J by 3 bases, with 13 bases between. CDR3 in DNA: TGTGCCAGCAGTCCCGCGGACAGTTACTATGGCTACACCTTC. This encodes CASSPADSYYGYTF.

This clone was found once. This chain joins TRBV3-1 (or the pseudogene TRBV3-2) and TRBJ2-7; 7 bases line up with TRBD1. Per germline, CDR1 LGHDT and CDR2 YNNKEL (reference sequence). The V gene end was trimmed by 4 bases and the J gene end by 1 base; junction bases not matched to a gene: 4. The CDR3 extends over 14 amino acids. The CDR3 is CASSPDRQSYEQYF. The DNA for the CDR3 is TGTGCCAGCAGCCCGGACAGGCAGTCCTACGAGCAGTACTTC.

The J gene is TRBJ1-2, the V gene TRBV28; D remains ambiguous. Trimming took off 6 bases at V and 8 bases at J, with 13 bases between the two ends. Germline CDR1 reads MDHEN; CDR2 reads SYDVKM. The CDR3 is 12 residues long. CDR3 protein: CASRRITGGYTF. For the CDR3, the DNA is TGTGCCAGCAGACGTATCACGGGCGGCTACACCTTC.

The chain joins TRBV5-1 to TRBJ2-7; 12 positions match TRBD1. Germline V gene data show CDR1 as SGHRS and CDR2 as YFSETQ. V gave up 3 bases and J gave up 0 bases; unmatched junction bases: 13. This CDR3 region has 19 residues. The CDR3 sequence is CASSSLPGQGATSSYEQYF. Here the CDR3 DNA reads TGCGCCAGCAGCTCGCTTCCGGGACAGGGGGCAACGAGCTCCTACGAGCAGTACTTC.

The V gene is TRBV7-3, the J gene TRBJ2-1; a weak D match, TRBD2 (5 bases). Between the trimmed V and J ends, which lost 4 bases and 0 bases, there was a span of 10 bases. Germline CDR1 is SGHTA and CDR2 is FQGTGA. The CDR3 consists of 15 residues. The CDR3 nucleotides read TGTGCCAGCAGCTATAGCGCCAGCTCCTACAATGAGCAGTTCTTC. Its translation: CASSYSASSYNEQFF.

The CDR3: CASSNGQASPLHF. CDR3 DNA: TGTGCCAGCAGCAATGGACAGGCCTCACCCCTCCACTTT. This chain links TRBV7-8 with TRBJ1-6, with TRBD1 matching over 7 bases. The junction had 5 bases not matched to a gene; V was cut back by 5 bases and J by 10 bases. The CDR3 totals 13 residues. The germline gives CDR1 SGHVS, CDR2 FQNEAQ.

The chain recombines TRBV6-2 or TRBV6-3 with TRBJ2-7; TRBD1 might be the D (6 bases). Germline loops: CDR1 MNHEY, CDR2 SVGEGT. The CDR3 is made up of 14 amino acids. V was pared by 4 bases and J by 4 bases, with 14 bases between. In DNA, the CDR3 is TGTGCCAGCAGTTTGGACAGTCAAATTTACGAGCAGTACTTC. Amino acids: CASSLDSQIYEQYF.

This chain joins TRBV7-8 and TRBJ2-5; 13 bases are a match to TRBD2. The CDR3 spans 16 residues. The J segment lost 5 bases and the V segment lost 5 bases, leaving 8 bases of the junction unmatched. Germline CDR1 reads SGHVS; CDR2 reads FQNEAQ. CDR3 amino acids: CASSPRTSGGKETQYF. CDR3 nucleotide sequence: TGTGCCAGCAGCCCGCGGACTAGCGGGGGTAAGGAGACCCAGTACTTC.

V usage is TRBV19 and J usage is TRBJ2-1, with D hard to call. V was cut by 5 bases and J by 9 bases, with 14 bases left in between. CDR1 and CDR2 (germline): LNHDA, SQIVND (reference sequence). This CDR3 contains 13 residues. The CDR3 sequence is CASSQQTTSEQFF. CDR3 in DNA: TGTGCCAGTAGTCAACAGACCACTTCTGAGCAGTTCTTC.

The chain carries TRBV5-8 and TRBJ2-1; 7 positions agree with TRBD2. Germline V CDR1 and CDR2: SGHTS, YDEGEE. The CDR3 has 16 residues. V gave up 6 bases and J gave up 5 bases; unmatched junction bases: 14. For the CDR3, the DNA is TGTGCCAGCAATGGGTTGCGGGAGATCCCCCACAATGAGCAGTTCTTC. This sequence encodes CASNGLREIPHNEQFF.